Sequencing of this T cell receptor (beta chain) was carried out in a study of cytomegalovirus exposure and HLA in healthy donors. Study-level findings and limits: Reportedly, fewer N-insertions than the roughly 600-donor mean appeared in an Asian-associated ancestry cluster in a later analysis.

A remark on this clone: Its antigen is undetermined.

Vbeta (60) and Jbeta (13) primers were used in the PCR. Data came from immunoSEQ multiplex PCR; TCRdb stores just in-frame clones and leaves some out. The profile shows approximately 100,000 clones, 74% of them singletons. This CDR3 has 15 residues. Germline loops: CDR1 SGDLS, CDR2 YYNGEE. Trimming left V 3 bases short and J 1 base short, with 13 bases between. The rearrangement uses TRBV9 and TRBJ2-5; TRBD2 might be the D (5 bases). The clonotype comes from a human donor in good health. Sequencing was carried out using PBMCs. The CDR3 here is CASSAGLLAQETQYF. In DNA form, the CDR3 reads TGTGCCAGCAGCGCAGGACTCCTGGCCCAAGAGACCCAGTACTTC.